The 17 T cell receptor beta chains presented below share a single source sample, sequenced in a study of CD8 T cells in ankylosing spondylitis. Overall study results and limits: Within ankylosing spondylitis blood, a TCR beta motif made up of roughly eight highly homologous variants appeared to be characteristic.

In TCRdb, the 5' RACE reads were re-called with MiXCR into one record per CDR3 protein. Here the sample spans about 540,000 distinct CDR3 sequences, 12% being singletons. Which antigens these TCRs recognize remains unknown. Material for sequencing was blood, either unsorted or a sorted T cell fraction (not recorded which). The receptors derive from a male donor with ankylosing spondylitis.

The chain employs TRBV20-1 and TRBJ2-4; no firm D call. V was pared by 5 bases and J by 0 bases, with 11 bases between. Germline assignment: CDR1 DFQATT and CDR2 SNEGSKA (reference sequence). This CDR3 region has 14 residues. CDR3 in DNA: TGCAGTGCTCAGACTCCGCTAGCCAAAAACATTCAGTACTTC. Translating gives CSAQTPLAKNIQYF.

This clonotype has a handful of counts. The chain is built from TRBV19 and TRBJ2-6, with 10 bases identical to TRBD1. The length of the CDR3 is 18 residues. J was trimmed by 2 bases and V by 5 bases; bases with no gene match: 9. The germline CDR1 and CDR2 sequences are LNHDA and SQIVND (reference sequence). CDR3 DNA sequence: TGTGCCAGTAGTTCTGGACAGGGGGGCACTGCTGGGGCCAACGTCCTGACTTTC. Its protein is CASSSGQGGTAGANVLTF.

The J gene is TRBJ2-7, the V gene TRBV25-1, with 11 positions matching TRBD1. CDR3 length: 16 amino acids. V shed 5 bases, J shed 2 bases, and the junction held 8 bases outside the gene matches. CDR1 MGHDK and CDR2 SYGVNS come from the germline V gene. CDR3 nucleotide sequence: TGTGCCAGCAGTCTCCACCCGGGACAGGGGGCCTACGAGCAGTACTTC. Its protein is CASSLHPGQGAYEQYF.

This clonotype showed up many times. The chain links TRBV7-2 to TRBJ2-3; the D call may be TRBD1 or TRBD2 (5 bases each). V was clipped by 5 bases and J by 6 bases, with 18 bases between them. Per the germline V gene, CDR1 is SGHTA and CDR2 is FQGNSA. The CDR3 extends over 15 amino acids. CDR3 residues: CASSLGDPRRDTQYF. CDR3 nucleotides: TGTGCCAGCAGCCTGGGGGACCCACGCAGGGATACGCAGTATTTT.

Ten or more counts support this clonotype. CDR3 amino acids: CASRTGGSNQPQHF. The CDR3 nucleotides read TGTGCCAGCAGAACAGGGGGGAGCAATCAGCCCCAGCATTTT. The rearrangement uses TRBV28 and TRBJ1-5; 8 nucleotides line up with TRBD1. Germline V gene lookup returns CDR1 MDHEN and CDR2 SYDVKM. The ends lost 6 bases at V and 1 base at J; junction bases unmatched: 2. The CDR3 loop spans 14 amino acids.

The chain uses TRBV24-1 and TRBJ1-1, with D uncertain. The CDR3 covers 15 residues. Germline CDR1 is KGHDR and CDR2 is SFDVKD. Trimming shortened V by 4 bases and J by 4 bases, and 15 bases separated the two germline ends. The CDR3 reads CATSDSRATGTEAFF. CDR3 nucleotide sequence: TGTGCCACCAGTGACTCTCGAGCCACGGGCACTGAAGCTTTCTTT.

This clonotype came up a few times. CDR3 sequence (DNA): TGTGCCAGCAGTGTGGGGGTTAATTCACCCCTCCACTTT. It encodes CASSVGVNSPLHF. The chain combines TRBV25-1 with TRBJ1-6, with a possible D match to TRBD1 (5 bases). CDR3 length equals 13 residues. Between the trimmed V and J ends, which lost 4 bases and 6 bases, there was a span of 7 bases. Germline V gene sequence: CDR1 MGHDK, CDR2 SYGVNS.

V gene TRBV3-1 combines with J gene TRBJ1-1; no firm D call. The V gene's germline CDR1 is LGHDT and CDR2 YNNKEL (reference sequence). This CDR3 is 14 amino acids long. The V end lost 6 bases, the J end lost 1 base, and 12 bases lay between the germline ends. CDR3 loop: CASSPRIPNTEAFF. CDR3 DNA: TGTGCCAGCAGTCCCCGCATCCCGAACACTGAAGCTTTCTTT.

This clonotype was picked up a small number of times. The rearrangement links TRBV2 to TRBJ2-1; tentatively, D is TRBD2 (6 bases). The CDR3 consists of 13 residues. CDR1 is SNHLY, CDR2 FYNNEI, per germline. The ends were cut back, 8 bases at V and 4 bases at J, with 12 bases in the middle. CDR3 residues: CASAGLTYNEQFF. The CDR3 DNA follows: TGTGCCAGCGCGGGACTTACATACAATGAGCAGTTCTTC.

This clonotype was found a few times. The CDR3 loop is CASSWFGRTAYNEQFF. The CDR3 DNA reads as TGTGCCAGCAGCTGGTTCGGGAGGACGGCCTACAATGAGCAGTTCTTC. The genes are TRBV7-9 and TRBJ2-1; 7 bases fit TRBD2. In germline, CDR1 is SEHNR, CDR2 FQNEAQ (reference sequence). The V segment lost 4 bases and the J segment 2 bases; nucleotides outside the gene matches: 8. The CDR3 contains 16 residues.

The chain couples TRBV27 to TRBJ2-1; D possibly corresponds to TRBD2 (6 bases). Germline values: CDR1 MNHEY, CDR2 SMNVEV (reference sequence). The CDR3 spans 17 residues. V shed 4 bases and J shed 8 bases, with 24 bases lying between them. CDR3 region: CASSYTVPRTSSDEQFF. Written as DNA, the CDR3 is TGTGCCAGCAGTTACACTGTCCCGCGAACTAGCAGTGATGAGCAGTTCTTC.

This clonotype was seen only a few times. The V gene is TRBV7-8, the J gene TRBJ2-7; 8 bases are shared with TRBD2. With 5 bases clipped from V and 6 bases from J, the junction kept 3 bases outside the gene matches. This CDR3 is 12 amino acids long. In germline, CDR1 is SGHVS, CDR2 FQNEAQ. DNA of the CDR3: TGTGCCAGCAGCCCCGGACTAGCCGAGCAGTACGTC. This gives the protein CASSPGLAEQYV.

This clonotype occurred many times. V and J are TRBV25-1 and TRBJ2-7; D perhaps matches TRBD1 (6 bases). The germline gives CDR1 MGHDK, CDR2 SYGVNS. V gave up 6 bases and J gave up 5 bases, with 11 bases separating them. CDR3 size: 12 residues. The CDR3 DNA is TGTGCCAGCAGAAATCAGGGGAACGAGCAGTACTTC. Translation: CASRNQGNEQYF.

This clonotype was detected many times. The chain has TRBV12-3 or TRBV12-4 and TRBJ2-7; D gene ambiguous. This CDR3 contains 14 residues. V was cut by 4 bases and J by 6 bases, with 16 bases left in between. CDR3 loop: CASSSDWTAFEQYF. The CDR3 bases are TGTGCCAGCAGTTCTGACTGGACCGCCTTCGAGCAGTACTTC.

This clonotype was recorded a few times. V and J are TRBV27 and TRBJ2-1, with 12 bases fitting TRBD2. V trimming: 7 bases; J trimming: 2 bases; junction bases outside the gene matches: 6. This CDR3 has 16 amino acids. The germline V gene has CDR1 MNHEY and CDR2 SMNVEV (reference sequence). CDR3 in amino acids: CASTLAGGRPYNEQFF. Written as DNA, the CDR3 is TGTGCCAGCACTCTAGCGGGAGGGAGGCCCTACAATGAGCAGTTCTTC.

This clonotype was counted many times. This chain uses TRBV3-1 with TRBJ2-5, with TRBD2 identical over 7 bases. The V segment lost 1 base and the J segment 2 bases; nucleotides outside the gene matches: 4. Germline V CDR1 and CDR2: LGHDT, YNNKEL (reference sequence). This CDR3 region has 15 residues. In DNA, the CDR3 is TGTGCCAGCAGCCAAGCGGGGAGGGGTCAAGAGACCCAGTACTTC. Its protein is CASSQAGRGQETQYF.

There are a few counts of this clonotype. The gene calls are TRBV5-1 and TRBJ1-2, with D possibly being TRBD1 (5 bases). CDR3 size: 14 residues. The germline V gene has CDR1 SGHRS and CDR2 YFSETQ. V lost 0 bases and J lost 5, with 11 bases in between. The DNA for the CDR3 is TGCGCCAGCAGCTTGGCACCAGGGACGTATGGCTACACCTTC. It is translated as CASSLAPGTYGYTF.